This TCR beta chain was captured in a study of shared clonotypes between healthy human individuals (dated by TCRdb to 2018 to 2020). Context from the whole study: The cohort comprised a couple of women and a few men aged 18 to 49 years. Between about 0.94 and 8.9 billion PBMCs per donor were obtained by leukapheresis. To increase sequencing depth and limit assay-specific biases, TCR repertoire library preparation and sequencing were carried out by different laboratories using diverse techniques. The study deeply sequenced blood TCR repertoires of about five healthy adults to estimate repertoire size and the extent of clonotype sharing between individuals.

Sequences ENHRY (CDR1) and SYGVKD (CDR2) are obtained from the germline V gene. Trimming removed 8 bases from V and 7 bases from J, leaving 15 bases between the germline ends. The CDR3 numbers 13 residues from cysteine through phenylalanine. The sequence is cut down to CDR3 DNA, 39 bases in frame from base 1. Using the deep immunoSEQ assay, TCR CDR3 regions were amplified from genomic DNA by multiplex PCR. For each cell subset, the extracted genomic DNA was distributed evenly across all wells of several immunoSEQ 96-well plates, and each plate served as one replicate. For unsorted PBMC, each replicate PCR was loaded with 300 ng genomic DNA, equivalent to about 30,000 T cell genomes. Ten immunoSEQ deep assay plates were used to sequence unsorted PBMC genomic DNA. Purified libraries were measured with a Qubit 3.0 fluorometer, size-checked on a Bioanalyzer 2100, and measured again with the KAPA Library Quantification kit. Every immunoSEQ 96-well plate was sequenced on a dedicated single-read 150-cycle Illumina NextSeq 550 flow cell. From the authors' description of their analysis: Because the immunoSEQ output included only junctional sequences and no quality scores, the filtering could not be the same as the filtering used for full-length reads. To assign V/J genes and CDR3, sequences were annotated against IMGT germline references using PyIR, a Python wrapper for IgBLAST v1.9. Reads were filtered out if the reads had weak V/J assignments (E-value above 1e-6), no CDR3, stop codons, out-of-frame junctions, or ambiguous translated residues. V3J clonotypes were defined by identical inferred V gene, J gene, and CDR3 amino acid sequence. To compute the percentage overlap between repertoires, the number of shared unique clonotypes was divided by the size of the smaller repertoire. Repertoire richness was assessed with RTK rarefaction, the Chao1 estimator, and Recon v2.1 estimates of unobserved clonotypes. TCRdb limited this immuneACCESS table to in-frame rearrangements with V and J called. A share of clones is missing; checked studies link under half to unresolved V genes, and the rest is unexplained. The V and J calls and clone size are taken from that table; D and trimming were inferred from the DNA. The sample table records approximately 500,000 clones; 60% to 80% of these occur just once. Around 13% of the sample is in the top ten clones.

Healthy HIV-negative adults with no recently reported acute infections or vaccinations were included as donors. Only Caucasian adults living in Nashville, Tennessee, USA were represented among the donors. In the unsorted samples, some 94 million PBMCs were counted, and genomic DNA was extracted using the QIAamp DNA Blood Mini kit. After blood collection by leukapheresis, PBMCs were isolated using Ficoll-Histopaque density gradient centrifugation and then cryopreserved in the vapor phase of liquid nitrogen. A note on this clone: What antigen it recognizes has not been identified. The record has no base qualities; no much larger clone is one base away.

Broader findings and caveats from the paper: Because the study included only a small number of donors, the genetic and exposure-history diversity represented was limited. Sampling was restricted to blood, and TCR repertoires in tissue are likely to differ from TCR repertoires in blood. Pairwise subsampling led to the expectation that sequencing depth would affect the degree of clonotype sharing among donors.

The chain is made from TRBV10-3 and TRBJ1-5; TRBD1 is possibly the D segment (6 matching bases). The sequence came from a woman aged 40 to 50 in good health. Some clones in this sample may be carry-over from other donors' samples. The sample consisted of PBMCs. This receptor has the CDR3 CAIVQGGGQPQHF. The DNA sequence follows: TGTGCCATCGTTCAAGGGGGAGGGCAGCCCCAGCATTTT.